The 23 T cell receptor beta chains reported below all come from one sample, sequenced in a study of cytomegalovirus exposure and HLA in healthy donors. The PCR contained 60 Vbeta and 13 Jbeta primers. Only in-frame clones appear in the TCRdb table, and some are missing; sequencing was by immunoSEQ multiplex PCR. Of about 170,000 clones listed, more than 75% are singletons. The material sequenced was PBMCs. These receptors came from a girl aged 10-17 years in good health and CMV-seropositive.

The chain carries TRBV28 and TRBJ2-3; 10 positions match TRBD2. The germline gives CDR1 MDHEN, CDR2 SYDVKM. The V segment lost 2 bases and the J segment 2 bases; nucleotides outside the gene matches: 7. CDR3 length: 17 residues. This CDR3 reads CASSLPPTSGFTDTQYF. As DNA, the CDR3 is TGTGCCAGCAGTTTACCCCCGACTAGCGGGTTCACAGATACGCAGTATTTT.

The gene calls are TRBV4-1 and TRBJ2-5, with D uncertain. Deletions cut 0 bases from V and 0 bases from J, with 8 bases between. The CDR3 has 15 residues. Germline V CDR1 and CDR2: MGHRA, YSYEKL. The CDR3 reads CASSQEVRNQETQYF. In nucleotides, the CDR3 is TGCGCCAGCAGCCAAGAGGTGCGGAACCAAGAGACCCAGTACTTC.

The J gene is TRBJ1-1, the V gene TRBV9; D perhaps matches TRBD1 (6 bases). Trimming removed 1 base at V and 4 bases at J, with 14 bases between. The CDR3 loop spans 15 amino acids. The germline V gene encodes CDR1 SGDLS and CDR2 YYNGEE. CDR3 amino acids: CASSVNSRGGTEAFF. The CDR3 region has the DNA TGTGCCAGCAGCGTAAATAGCCGAGGGGGCACTGAAGCTTTCTTT.

The chain couples TRBV10-3 to TRBJ2-5; 7 bases match TRBD1. Germline V gives CDR1 ENHRY, CDR2 SYGVKD. V lost 6 bases, J lost 9 bases, and 25 bases stayed unmatched. The CDR3 totals 18 residues. The CDR3 reads CAISDQVPDAQPQGAQYF. The DNA for the CDR3 is TGTGCCATCAGCGATCAGGTACCGGACGCCCAGCCCCAGGGGGCCCAGTACTTC.

The chain carries TRBV25-1 and TRBJ2-5; 8 bases agree with TRBD1. V lost 6 bases and J lost 5; bases outside the gene matches: 5. The V gene's germline CDR1 is MGHDK and CDR2 SYGVNS. This CDR3 has 13 amino acids. The CDR3 DNA is TGTGCCAGCAGCACAGGGGGTCGGGAGACCCAGTACTTC. It yields the protein CASSTGGRETQYF.

The chain uses TRBV7-6 and TRBJ2-5, with 7 bases that match TRBD2. V shed 5 bases, J shed 7 bases, and the junction held 4 bases outside the gene matches. Germline values: CDR1 SGHVS, CDR2 FNYEAQ. This CDR3 region has 12 residues. Written as DNA, the CDR3 is TGTGCCAGCAGCCGCCCGGGGGGGACCCAGTACTTC. Translating gives CASSRPGGTQYF.

The chain recombines TRBV5-4 with TRBJ1-2; D perhaps matches TRBD1 (6 bases). This CDR3 has 15 residues. The V gene lost 3 bases and the J gene lost 6 bases, with 18 bases spanning the gap. Germline V gene sequence: CDR1 SGHNT, CDR2 YYREEE (reference sequence). The CDR3 DNA reads as TGTGCCAGCAGCTCTCCAGGGGTGGTGGTAGATGGCTACACCTTC. Protein product: CASSSPGVVVDGYTF.

The genes are TRBV18 and TRBJ1-1; D perhaps matches TRBD1 (6 bases). V lost 2 bases and J 4 bases, leaving 11 bases between the germline ends. Per the germline V gene, CDR1 is KGHSH and CDR2 is LQKENI. The CDR3 extends over 14 amino acids. Written as DNA, the CDR3 is TGTGCCAGCTCACCAGAAAGAGGGGGCACTGAAGCTTTCTTT. Translation: CASSPERGGTEAFF. The full variable domain, with the rest looked up from reference TRBV18 and TRBJ1-1, is NAGVMQNPRHLVRRRGQEARLRCSPMKGHSHVYWYRQLPEEGLKFMVYLQKENIIDESGMPKERFSAEFPKEGPSILRIQQVVRGDSAAYFCASSPERGGTEAFFGQGTRLTVV.

V and J are TRBV2 and TRBJ2-4; D gene ambiguous. The CDR3 is 13 amino acids. V was cut by 8 bases and J by 8 bases, with 16 bases left in between. In germline, CDR1 is SNHLY, CDR2 FYNNEI. CDR3 protein: CASRRSLKDIQYF. The CDR3 DNA reads as TGTGCCAGCCGGCGGTCCCTAAAAGACATTCAGTACTTC.

The rearrangement joins TRBV28 to TRBJ2-7; 10 nucleotides align to TRBD1. This CDR3 has 13 residues. Germline CDR1 MDHEN, CDR2 SYDVKM. V dropped 6 bases and J dropped 5; count of bases not matched to a gene: 4. As DNA, the CDR3 is TGTGCCAGCAGCCGGGACAGGGGACACGAGCAGTACTTC. It encodes CASSRDRGHEQYF.

The rearrangement links TRBV11-2 to TRBJ2-7; D uncertain. Germline-derived CDR1 and CDR2 are SGHAT and FQNNGV. V lost 2 bases and J 7 bases, leaving 12 bases between the germline ends. The CDR3 covers 13 residues. CDR3 protein: CASSLNVESEQYF. As DNA, the CDR3 is TGTGCCAGCAGCTTAAATGTTGAGAGTGAGCAGTACTTC.

This clone occurred a few times. V and J are TRBV6-6 and TRBJ2-3; TRBD2 might be the D (7 bases). The V and J ends lost 3 bases and 6 bases respectively, with 19 bases between them. Germline V gene data show CDR1 as MNHNY and CDR2 as SVGAGI (reference sequence). CDR3 length equals 16 residues. The DNA of the CDR3 is TGTGCCAGCAGTTATGGGGGGGCGCAAGGTTTGGATACGCAGTATTTT. Translating it yields CASSYGGAQGLDTQYF.

This clone was counted between two and nine times. The chain has TRBV11-2 and TRBJ1-2; 8 nucleotides line up with TRBD1. Germline trimming cut 5 bases from V and 7 bases from J; bases unmatched to any gene: 9. Germline V gene sequence: CDR1 SGHAT, CDR2 FQNNGV. The CDR3 runs 14 residues. This chain's CDR3 is CASSPTGTGFGYTF. The DNA of the CDR3 is TGTGCCAGCAGCCCGACAGGGACAGGCTTTGGCTACACCTTC.

The chain couples TRBV28 to TRBJ2-5, with TRBD2 identical over 7 bases. The CDR3 contains 16 residues. Per the germline V gene, CDR1 is MDHEN and CDR2 is SYDVKM. V was clipped by 6 bases and J by 3 bases; unmatched bases: 13. Here the CDR3 reads CASRTFGSGAEETQYF. In DNA, the CDR3 is TGTGCCAGCAGAACGTTTGGGAGCGGGGCTGAAGAGACCCAGTACTTC.

The gene calls are TRBV6-6 and TRBJ1-5; maybe TRBD1 (5 bases). The ends were cut back, 10 bases at V and 4 bases at J, with 14 bases in the middle. There are 13 residues in the CDR3. The germline gives CDR1 MNHNY, CDR2 SVGAGI (reference sequence). The CDR3 region has the DNA TGTGCCACAGCCCAGACAGATAATCAGCCCCAGCATTTT. Translation: CATAQTDNQPQHF.

This rearrangement joins TRBV4-1 to TRBJ1-1; D ambiguous. Germline V lookup: CDR1 MGHRA, CDR2 YSYEKL. The CDR3 length is 14 residues. The germline V and J ends were trimmed by 0 bases and 1 base, with 6 bases remaining between them. In DNA, the CDR3 is TGCGCCAGCAGCCAAGATCTAAGGAACACTGAAGCTTTCTTT. It codes for CASSQDLRNTEAFF.

J is TRBJ2-5 and V is TRBV6-5, with 7 bases identical to TRBD1. Germline CDR1 reads MNHEY; CDR2 reads SVGAGI. The CDR3 contains 14 residues. With 6 bases clipped from V and 5 bases from J, the junction kept 9 bases outside the gene matches. This CDR3 reads CASSSTGSRETQYF. CDR3 DNA sequence: TGTGCCAGCAGCTCGACAGGGTCCCGGGAGACCCAGTACTTC.

This chain joins TRBV28 and TRBJ2-3, with 9 positions matching TRBD2. Germline V gives CDR1 MDHEN, CDR2 SYDVKM. CDR3 length equals 15 residues. V gave up 5 bases and J gave up 6 bases; unmatched junction bases: 9. The CDR3: CASSERGVLRDTQYF. The CDR3 DNA follows: TGTGCCAGCAGTGAGCGGGGGGTCCTCCGGGATACGCAGTATTTT.

V gene TRBV27 combines with J gene TRBJ2-1; 14 bases map to TRBD2. Germline values: CDR1 MNHEY, CDR2 SMNVEV (reference sequence). Trimming cost V 5 bases and J 6 bases; bases outside gene matches: 12. The CDR3 length is 18 residues. CDR3 nucleotides: TGTGCCAGCAGTGCGAGACTAGCGGGAGGGCCATACGGCAATGAGCAGTTCTTC. Its protein product is CASSARLAGGPYGNEQFF.

The chain is built from TRBV4-2 and TRBJ2-7, with a weak D call TRBD2 (6 bases). Per germline, CDR1 LGHNA and CDR2 YNFKEQ. This CDR3 spans 15 amino acids. Trimming cost V 1 base and J 6 bases, with 16 bases left between them. This chain's CDR3 is CASSQATTSTTEQYF. The CDR3, as DNA: TGTGCCAGCAGCCAAGCGACGACTAGTACAACCGAGCAGTACTTC.

This CDR3 reads CASSPLRHTQYF. The CDR3 DNA reads as TGTGCCAGCTCACCACTCAGGCATACGCAGTATTTT. The J gene is TRBJ2-3, the V gene TRBV18; D not certain. V lost 1 base and J lost 7, with 6 bases in between. CDR1 is KGHSH, CDR2 LQKENI, per germline. The CDR3 is 12 residues long.

The rearrangement uses TRBV10-2 and TRBJ2-7; D remains unclear. The germline V gene has CDR1 WSHSY and CDR2 SAAADI. CDR3 size: 13 residues. V dropped 4 bases and J dropped 2 bases, with 9 bases sitting between them. CDR3 sequence reads: CASSAAQTYEQYF. The CDR3 nucleotides read TGCGCCAGCAGTGCCGCACAGACCTACGAGCAGTACTTC.

The chain combines TRBV4-1 with TRBJ1-1; possible D gene TRBD1, 6 bases. CDR3 size: 15 residues. V gave up 3 bases and J gave up 0 bases, with 11 bases separating them. Germline loops: CDR1 MGHRA, CDR2 YSYEKL. CDR3 DNA: TGCGCCAGCAGCCATGATCGACAGGTGAACACTGAAGCTTTCTTT. Translation: CASSHDRQVNTEAFF.